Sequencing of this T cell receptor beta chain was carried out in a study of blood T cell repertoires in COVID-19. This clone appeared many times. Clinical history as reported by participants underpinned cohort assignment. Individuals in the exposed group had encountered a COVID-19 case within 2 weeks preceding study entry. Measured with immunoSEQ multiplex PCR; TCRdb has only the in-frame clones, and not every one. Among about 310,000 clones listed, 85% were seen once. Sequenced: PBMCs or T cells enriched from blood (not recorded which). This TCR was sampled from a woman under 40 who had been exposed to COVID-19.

In DNA, the CDR3 is TGCAGCGTTGCTGACCGACAAAATATTATCCGCTATGGCTACACCTTC. Translation: CSVADRQNIIRYGYTF. This rearrangement joins TRBV29-1 to TRBJ1-2; D is unresolved. This CDR3 is built from 16 residues. Trimming removed 4 bases at V and 4 bases at J, with 22 bases between. Per germline, CDR1 SQVTM and CDR2 ANQGSEA.